This section outlines one T cell receptor (beta chain) sequence together with its context. Its antigen is not known. These data belong to a study of CD8+ T cells in alopecia areata. Per the germline V gene, CDR1 is SGHTA and CDR2 is FQGTGA. This CDR3 comprises 13 residues. The V and J ends lost 5 bases and 2 bases respectively, with 9 bases between them. The authors extracted RNA and reverse transcribed it into cDNA as the sequencing template. The method was immunoSEQ multiplex PCR; TCRdb's version includes in-frame clones alone and lacks a portion of them. This table holds about 120,000 clones, approximately 53% found once. Notes on the study in general: Lesional tissue from the scalp (especially in alopecia totalis/universalis) showed higher clonality than normal scalp.

Treatment denoted: oral pan-JAK inhibitor, 5-10 mg twice daily. The sequencing used CD4+ T cells sorted from blood, collected at week 4, from a patient treated with tofacitinib. This clonotype was sampled from a human donor with alopecia areata. The chain recombines TRBV7-3 with TRBJ2-5; TRBD2 is a possible D gene (6 bases). CDR3 coding DNA: TGTGCCAGCAGCCCGGGACTTCAAGAGACCCAGTACTTC. This translates into CASSPGLQETQYF.